This TCR beta chain was retrieved from a study of CD8+CD57+ T cells in acquired aplastic anemia. Genomic DNA, serving as template, underwent TCR beta VDJ and CDR3 profiling. TCRdb ran MiXCR on the reads and lists one entry per CDR3 protein. This sample has 220,000 or so distinct CDR3 sequences, with about 60% found just once. CD8+CD57+ cell expansion, shown by flow cytometry, had occurred in the patients selected for sequencing. This clonotype came up many times. The antigen is undetermined. Study-wide results and limits: Patients showed no significant difference from controls in CD8+ Simpson's diversity. Almost 30 sequences, all CD8+ CDR3, were shared between patients and controls.

This clonotype was obtained from a human donor with aplastic anemia. The sequencing sample was made of sorted CD4+, CD8+, or CD8+CD57+ T cells (not recorded which) from PBMCs.

The CDR3, as DNA: TGTGCCAGCAGCGTGAGCGGGGGGGCCGCAGATACGCAGTATTTT. Translation gives CASSVSGGAADTQYF. The chain uses TRBV9 and TRBJ2-3; TRBD2 agrees at 10 bases. V trimming: 2 bases; J trimming: 4 bases; junction bases outside the gene matches: 4. The CDR3 extends over 15 amino acids. Germline CDR1 reads SGDLS; CDR2 reads YYNGEE.